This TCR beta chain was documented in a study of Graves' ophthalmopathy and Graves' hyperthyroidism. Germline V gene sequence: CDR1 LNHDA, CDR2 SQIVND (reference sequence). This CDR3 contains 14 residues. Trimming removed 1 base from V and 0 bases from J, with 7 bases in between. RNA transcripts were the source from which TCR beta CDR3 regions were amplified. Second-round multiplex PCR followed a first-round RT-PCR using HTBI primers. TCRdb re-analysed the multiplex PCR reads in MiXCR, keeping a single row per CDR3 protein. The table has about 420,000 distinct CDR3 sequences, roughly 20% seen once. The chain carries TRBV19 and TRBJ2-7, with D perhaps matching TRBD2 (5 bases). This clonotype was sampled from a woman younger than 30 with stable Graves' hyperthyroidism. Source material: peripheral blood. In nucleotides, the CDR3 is TGTGCCAGTAGTATAGGACTAACCTCCTACGAGCAGTACTTC. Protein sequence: CASSIGLTSYEQYF.